These 6 T cell receptor beta chains came from one sample sequenced in a study of blood T cell repertoires in COVID-19. Sequencing was performed with immunoSEQ multiplex PCR; in TCRdb, only in-frame clones are kept and a portion is missing. There are about 210,000 clones in the sample; 80% to 90% occur only once, and about 9.4% lies in the top ten. The material sequenced was PBMCs or T cells enriched from blood (not recorded which). These receptors originate from a man younger than 35 with acute COVID-19.

The genes are TRBV10-2 and TRBJ1-4; the match to TRBD1 covers 7 bases. The CDR3 covers 17 residues. With V trimmed by 3 bases and J by 8 bases, 15 bases remained unmatched. CDR1 WSHSY and CDR2 SAAADI come from the germline V gene. CDR3 bases: TGCGCCAGCAGTGAAGAGGGGCCTTCAGGGGGGCAGGAAAAACTGTTTTTT. The encoded protein is CASSEEGPSGGQEKLFF.

The chain recombines TRBV5-1 with TRBJ2-1; 8 bases fit TRBD1. Trimming took 7 bases from V and 6 from J; bases not matched to a gene: 21. Germline lookup yields CDR1 SGHRS and CDR2 YFSETQ. The CDR3 has 18 residues. The CDR3 sequence is CASRYWTGTGYGGNEQFF. The CDR3 bases are TGCGCCAGCCGATACTGGACCGGGACAGGCTATGGGGGCAATGAGCAGTTCTTC.

V usage is TRBV4-2 and J usage is TRBJ2-3; the D gene is possibly TRBD1 (6 bases). Germline CDR1 is LGHNA and CDR2 is YNFKEQ. The CDR3 sequence is 15 residues long. V was trimmed by 0 bases and J by 5 bases, leaving 12 bases between them. The CDR3 protein is CASSQEGQQGDTQYF. Here the CDR3 DNA reads TGTGCCAGCAGCCAAGAGGGACAACAGGGAGATACGCAGTATTTT.

CDR3 residues: CASSPVSNTEAFF. CDR3 in DNA: TGTGCCAGCAGCCCGGTTTCAAACACTGAAGCTTTCTTT. This sequence joins TRBV4-2 and TRBJ1-1; D is uncertain. This CDR3 contains 13 residues. V was shortened by 4 bases and J by 2 bases, with 8 bases between the two germline ends. The germline V gene encodes CDR1 LGHNA and CDR2 YNFKEQ.

The chain joins TRBV25-1 to TRBJ1-1; weak D call: TRBD1 (5 bases). The CDR3 is made up of 13 amino acids. Deletions cut 4 bases from V and 5 bases from J, with 11 bases between. Germline-derived CDR1 and CDR2 are MGHDK and SYGVNS. CDR3 sequence reads: CASSVQGRTEAFF. In nucleotides, the CDR3 is TGTGCCAGCAGTGTCCAGGGTAGAACTGAAGCTTTCTTT. The whole variable domain, filled in from reference TRBV25-1 and TRBJ1-1, reads EADIYQTPRYLVIGTGKKITLECSQTMGHDKMYWYQQDPGMELHLIHYSYGVNSTEKGDLSSESTVSRIRTEHFPLTLESARPSHTSQYLCASSVQGRTEAFFGQGTRLTVV.

This clone occurred once. The rearrangement uses TRBV9 and TRBJ1-1; a weak D match, TRBD1 (6 bases). The CDR3 covers 12 residues. Trimming removed 3 bases at V and 7 bases at J, with 10 bases between. Germline CDR1 and CDR2: SGDLS and YYNGEE. The CDR3 DNA reads TGTGCCAGCAGCGGTGGACAGCTTGAAGCTTTCTTT. Protein: CASSGGQLEAFF.